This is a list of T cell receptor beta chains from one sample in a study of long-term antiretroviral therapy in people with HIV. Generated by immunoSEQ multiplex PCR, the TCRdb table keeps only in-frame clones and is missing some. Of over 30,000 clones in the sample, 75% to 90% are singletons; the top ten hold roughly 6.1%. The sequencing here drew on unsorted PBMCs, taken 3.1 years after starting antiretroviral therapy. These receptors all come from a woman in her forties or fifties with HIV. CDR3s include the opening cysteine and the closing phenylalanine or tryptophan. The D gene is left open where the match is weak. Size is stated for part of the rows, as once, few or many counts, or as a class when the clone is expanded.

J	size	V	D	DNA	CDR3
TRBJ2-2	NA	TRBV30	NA	TGTGCCTGGAGTTTAGGACGCTCGGGCACCGGGGAGCTGTTTTTT	CAWSLGRSGTGELFF
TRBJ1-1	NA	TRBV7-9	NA	TGTGCCAGCAGCTTACTTGAAGCTTTCTTT	CASSLLEAFF
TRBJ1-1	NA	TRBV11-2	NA	TGTGCCAGCAGCTTACGGGCTAGTGAAGCTTTCTTT	CASSLRASEAFF
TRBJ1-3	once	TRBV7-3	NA	TGTGCCAGCAGCTTGACAGGATCCTCTGGAAACACCATATATTTT	CASSLTGSSGNTIYF
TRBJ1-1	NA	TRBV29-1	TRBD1	TGCAGCGTTGATACCGCCAGGGGGGGTGCTGAAGCTTTCTTT	CSVDTARGGAEAFF
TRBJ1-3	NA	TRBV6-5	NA	TGTGCCAGCAGCGACAGAAACTCTGGAAACACCATATATTTT	CASSDRNSGNTIYF
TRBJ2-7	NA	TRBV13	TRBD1	TGTGCCAGCAGCCGCCCGGGACAGGGGTACGAGCAGTACTTC	CASSRPGQGYEQYF
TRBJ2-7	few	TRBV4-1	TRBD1	TGCGCCAGCAGCCCCCAGGGACAGGGGGCCTACGAGCAGTACTTC	CASSPQGQGAYEQYF
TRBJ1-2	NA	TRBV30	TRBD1	TGTGCCTGGAGCCCCCCAGGGGGGAACTATGGCTACACCTTC	CAWSPPGGNYGYTF
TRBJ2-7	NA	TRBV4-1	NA	TGCGCCAGCAGCCCCGGGCGGGACGAGACCTACGAGCAGTACTTC	CASSPGRDETYEQYF
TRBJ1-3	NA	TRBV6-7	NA	TGTGCCAGCAGTTACCCTTTCACCGGGGTAGTGTTTTGGGGCTCTGGAAACACCATATATTTT	CASSYPFTGVVFWGSGNTIYF
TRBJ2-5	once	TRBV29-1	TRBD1	TGCAGCGTCGTACAGGGGGATTGGGAGACCCAGTACTTC	CSVVQGDWETQYF
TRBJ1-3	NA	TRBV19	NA	TGTGCCAGTAGCCCGGAAGGGGGAACTGGAAACACCATATATTTT	CASSPEGGTGNTIYF
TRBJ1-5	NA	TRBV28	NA	TGTGCCAGCATGCCGCTGGAAGGAGGTGGTCAGCCCCAGCATTTT	CASMPLEGGGQPQHF
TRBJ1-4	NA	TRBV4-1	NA	TGCGCCAGCAGGCGATGGGGGATTGGTAATGAAAAACTGTTTTTT	CASRRWGIGNEKLFF
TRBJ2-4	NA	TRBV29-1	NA	TGCAGCGTTGTAATAGGGGGGGATGTCATTCAGTACTTC	CSVVIGGDVIQYF
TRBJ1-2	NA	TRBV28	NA	TGTGCCAGCACCTACAGTTACGGCGATTACACCTTC	CASTYSYGDYTF
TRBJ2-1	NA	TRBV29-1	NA	TGCAGCGTTACCTTCGGCCCCGGACTCAGCTCCTACAATGAGCAGTTCTTC	CSVTFGPGLSSYNEQFF